The rows below give T cell receptor beta chains drawn from one sample of a study of blood T cell repertoires in COVID-19. Clones were read by immunoSEQ multiplex PCR, and TCRdb kept only the in-frame ones, dropping some. The sample has around 100,000 clones; around 80% are singletons. Sample: peripheral blood. These receptors were taken from a human donor in a cohort sampled during active COVID-19. The CDR3 runs from the conserved cysteine through the conserved F or W. Each record gives: D gene, clone size, V gene, J gene, CDR3 DNA, CDR3 protein. A D gene is named only where the DNA matches it firmly. Part of the rows lack a size; the others show once, few, many or a class for expanded clones.

D gene: TRBD1
clone size: .
V gene: TRBV27
J gene: TRBJ2-7
CDR3 DNA: TGTGCCAGCAGTTTAAGGGGACAGGTGACCTACGAGCAGTACTTC
CDR3 protein: CASSLRGQVTYEQYF

D gene: TRBD1
clone size: once
V gene: TRBV20-1
J gene: TRBJ2-1
CDR3 DNA: TGCAGTGCTAATGACAGGGCACTTAGCTCCTACAATGAGCAGTTCTTC
CDR3 protein: CSANDRALSSYNEQFF

D gene: .
clone size: .
V gene: TRBV6-2/TRBV6-3
J gene: TRBJ1-2
CDR3 DNA: TGTGCCAGCAGTCCAAACTTCCAACCAGGTCACTATGGCTACACCTTC
CDR3 protein: CASSPNFQPGHYGYTF

D gene: .
clone size: .
V gene: TRBV14
J gene: TRBJ2-2
CDR3 DNA: TGTGCCAGCAGCCAAGTGTGGCGCGGAGCGGCCGGGGAGCTGTTTTTT
CDR3 protein: CASSQVWRGAAGELFF

D gene: TRBD1
clone size: .
V gene: TRBV12-5
J gene: TRBJ2-7
CDR3 DNA: TGTGCTAGTGGTTTGGTAGGGGACAGGGTACACGAGCAGTACTTC
CDR3 protein: CASGLVGDRVHEQYF

D gene: TRBD1
clone size: .
V gene: TRBV3-1/TRBV3-2
J gene: TRBJ1-5
CDR3 DNA: TGTGCCAGCAGCCTGGGACAGGGACAGCCCCAGCATTTT
CDR3 protein: CASSLGQGQPQHF

D gene: .
clone size: .
V gene: TRBV5-1
J gene: TRBJ2-2
CDR3 DNA: TGCGCCAGCAGCTTAGGAGACTACTCCACCGGGGAGCTGTTTTTT
CDR3 protein: CASSLGDYSTGELFF

D gene: TRBD1
clone size: .
V gene: TRBV18
J gene: TRBJ2-2
CDR3 DNA: TGTGCCAGCTCACCCAGGACAGGGGCAGACACCGGGGAGCTGTTTTTT
CDR3 protein: CASSPRTGADTGELFF

D gene: TRBD1
clone size: once
V gene: TRBV5-1
J gene: TRBJ1-2
CDR3 DNA: TGCGCCAGCAGCTACGGGACAGTTAGTGACTATGGCTACACCTTC
CDR3 protein: CASSYGTVSDYGYTF

D gene: .
clone size: once
V gene: TRBV11-2
J gene: TRBJ2-7
CDR3 DNA: TGTGCCAGCAGCGCCATCTCACGGTGGACACCAAGGGAGCAGTACTTC
CDR3 protein: CASSAISRWTPREQYF

D gene: .
clone size: .
V gene: TRBV6-5
J gene: TRBJ1-2
CDR3 DNA: TGTGCCAGCAGTTCGACAGTCTATGGCTACACCTTC
CDR3 protein: CASSSTVYGYTF